A single sample is the source of the 9 T cell receptor beta chains below, sequenced in a study of post-analysis software for immune sequencing data. Notes on the study in general: In patients, five TRBV segments were more frequent than in controls, with TRBV5-6, TRBV5-1 and TRBV20-1 among them.

TCR beta libraries were prepared from cDNA with unique molecular identifiers. TCRdb recomputed calls from the PCR reads with MiXCR, one row per CDR3 protein. The repertoire includes a few hundred thousand distinct CDR3 sequences, 30% to 45% of them detected once, and around an eighth sits in the top ten. Which antigens these TCRs recognize remains unknown. The sequencing input was blood. These receptors all come from a girl aged 10 to 17 with multiple sclerosis.

The table lists this clonotype with a few counts. The chain is built from TRBV12-3 or TRBV12-4 and TRBJ2-1; TRBD2 matches 11 bases. The J segment lost 1 base and the V segment lost 7 bases, leaving 3 bases of the junction unmatched. The CDR3 is 15 amino acids. CDR3 residues: CASTWTSGSYNEQFF. The CDR3 coding sequence is TGTGCCAGCACCTGGACTAGCGGGTCCTACAATGAGCAGTTCTTC.

The chain links TRBV28 to TRBJ2-3, with D possibly being TRBD2 (6 bases). The CDR3 consists of 17 residues. Germline V CDR1 and CDR2: MDHEN, SYDVKM. V gave up 7 bases and J gave up 6 bases, with 26 bases separating them. The CDR3 DNA sequence: TGTGCCAGCACACGGAGGGGTTTACGTGGGGGACGGGATACGCAGTATTTT. Its protein is CASTRRGLRGGRDTQYF.

V is TRBV5-1 and J is TRBJ2-7; D is ambiguous. This CDR3 has 14 residues. Deletions cut 2 bases from V and 2 bases from J, with 11 bases between. From germline, CDR1 is SGHRS and CDR2 YFSETQ. The CDR3 nucleotides read TGCGCCAGCAGCTTACCGGAGCAGACCTACGAGCAGTACTTC. Translated: CASSLPEQTYEQYF.

The chain couples TRBV20-1 to TRBJ2-4; 9 positions agree with TRBD1. The DNA end is a closer match to TRBJ2-7, so the J assignment may be wrong. The CDR3 length is 15 residues. Looked up from germline, CDR1 is DFQATT and CDR2 is SNEGSKA (reference sequence). The CDR3, as DNA: TGCAGTGCTTATAAAACGGGACAGGGTTGGGACGAGCAGTACTTC. It yields the protein CSAYKTGQGWDEQYF.

Concerning this clonotype itself: Given the absence of the conserved phenylalanine or tryptophan at the CDR3 end, a read error is likely. The V call is TRBV6-5, the J call TRBJ1-2, with D perhaps matching TRBD1 (5 bases). CDR1 is MNHEY, CDR2 SVGAGI, per germline. Trimming took 2 bases from V and 6 from J, leaving 22 bases between them. The CDR3 extends over 17 amino acids. In DNA, the CDR3 is TGTGCCAGCAGTTACCGAGAAGGGGTGGAGTGGAAAGATGGCTACACCTGC. The encoded protein is CASSYREGVEWKDGYTC.

The V and J genes are TRBV10-2 and TRBJ2-3; 9 bases line up with TRBD2. Germline V gives CDR1 WSHSY, CDR2 SAAADI. V lost 6 bases to trimming and J lost 5 bases; unmatched junction nucleotides: 9. The length of the CDR3 is 15 residues. The CDR3 sequence: CASSGSGGDLDTQYF. CDR3 DNA sequence: TGCGCCAGCAGCGGTAGCGGGGGCGACCTAGATACGCAGTATTTT.

The CDR3 spells CASRPQGFYNEQFF. CDR3 nucleotide sequence: TGTGCCAGCAGACCCCAGGGGTTCTACAATGAGCAGTTCTTC. V gene TRBV2 combines with J gene TRBJ2-1; D might be TRBD1 (6 bases). The V and J ends lost 6 bases and 3 bases respectively, with 12 bases between them. CDR3 length: 14 residues. CDR1 and CDR2 from the germline V gene are SNHLY and FYNNEI. The full variable domain, with the rest looked up from reference TRBV2 and TRBJ2-1, is EPEVTQTPSHQVTQMGQEVILRCVPISNHLYFYWYRQILGQKVEFLVSFYNNEISEKSEIFDDQFSVERPDGSNFTLKIRSTKLEDSAMYFCASRPQGFYNEQFFGPGTRLTVL.

The CDR3 DNA follows: TGTGCCAGCAGTTACTCGTACGAGGGGGCGCGAACTGAAGCTTTCTTT. Translation: CASSYSYEGARTEAFF. The chain is built from TRBV6-5 and TRBJ1-1; the match to TRBD1 covers 7 bases. The V gene's germline CDR1 is MNHEY and CDR2 SVGAGI. The CDR3 loop spans 16 amino acids. Trimming removed 0 bases from V and 5 bases from J; junction bases left unmatched: 9.

On this clonotype: One junction end disagrees with the germline gene, perhaps due to a read error. The chain employs TRBV29-1 and TRBJ2-5; no reliable D call. The CDR3 length is 10 residues. CDR1 is SQVTM and CDR2 is ANQGSEA in the germline V gene. CDR3 loop: CSVRTETRYF. Here the CDR3 DNA reads TGCAGCGTGCGGACGGAGACCCGGTACTTC.